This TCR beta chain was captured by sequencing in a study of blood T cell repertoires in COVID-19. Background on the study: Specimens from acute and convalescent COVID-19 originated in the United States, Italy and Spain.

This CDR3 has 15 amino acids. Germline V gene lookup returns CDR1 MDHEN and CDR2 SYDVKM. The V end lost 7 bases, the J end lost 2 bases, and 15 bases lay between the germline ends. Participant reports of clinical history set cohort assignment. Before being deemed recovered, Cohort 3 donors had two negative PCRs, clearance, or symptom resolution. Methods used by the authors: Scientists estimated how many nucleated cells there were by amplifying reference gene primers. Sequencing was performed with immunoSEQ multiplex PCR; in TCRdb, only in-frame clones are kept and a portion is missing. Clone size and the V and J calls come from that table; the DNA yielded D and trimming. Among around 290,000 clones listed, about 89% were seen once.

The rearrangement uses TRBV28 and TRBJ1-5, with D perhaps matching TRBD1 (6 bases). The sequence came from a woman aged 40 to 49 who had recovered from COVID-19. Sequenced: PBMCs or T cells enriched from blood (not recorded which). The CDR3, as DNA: TGTGCCAGCACCTCAGGGGCCAGGGGCAATCAGCCCCAGCATTTT. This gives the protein CASTSGARGNQPQHF.